The source of this TCR beta chain is a study of T cell responses to AZD1222 COVID-19 vaccine. General study findings and limits: It should be noted that donors were predominantly white British and more often female, and clonal diversity was possibly underestimated. Spike-specific TCR repertoires showed rising breadth and depth after two AZD1222 doses.

The germline V gene has CDR1 MNHEY and CDR2 SMNVEV (reference sequence). The length of the CDR3 is 14 residues. The junction had 7 bases not matched to a gene; V was cut back by 6 bases and J by 5 bases. The repertoire was sequenced with immunoSEQ multiplex PCR; TCRdb's copy has only in-frame clones and lacks some. This sample carries approximately 97,000 clones, 85% to 90% of them seen once, and the ten largest clones take 4% to 6%. In regard to this clone: Its target is unknown.

The chain has TRBV27 and TRBJ1-1, with 9 nucleotides matching TRBD1. The receptor was derived from an adult in good health. This sample comprised peripheral blood, obtained on day 0 of AZD1222 vaccination. The CDR3, as DNA: TGTGCCAGCAGCGTACAGGGGGCTGGAACTGAAGCTTTCTTT. Translation gives CASSVQGAGTEAFF.